Sequencing of this TCR beta chain was carried out in a study of blood T cells in healthy people across ages. The study's findings and limits: There were more naive CD4+ cells and higher diversity in long-lived donors than in aged donors. Strong correlation existed between TCR beta diversity and naive T cell percentage.

The use of a sample-barcoded 5' primer and a J-beta primer mix characterized a second PCR of roughly 7 to 12 cycles. TCRdb re-derived calls from the 5' RACE reads in MiXCR, one entry per CDR3 protein. The sample gives about 1,800,000 distinct CDR3 sequences, about 30% of which show up once; 7.7% is in the top ten. This clonotype was seen a few times. Its antigen remains unknown. The germline V gene encodes CDR1 SGHTA and CDR2 FQGNSA. The CDR3 spans 15 residues. The V gene end was trimmed by 5 bases and the J gene end by 12 bases; junction bases not matched to a gene: 16. Every donor provided roughly 9.1 milliliters of peripheral blood.

This receptor was obtained from a woman younger than 45 in good health. The chain has TRBV7-2 and TRBJ2-1; 7 bases match TRBD2. Sequenced material: blood. The CDR3 region is CASSMGLMGVGGQFF. The DNA for the CDR3 is TGTGCCAGCAGCATGGGACTAATGGGAGTTGGAGGGCAGTTCTTC.